These 29 T cell receptor beta chains were sequenced from one sample in a study of blood T cells in healthy people across ages. The use of a sample-barcoded 5' primer and a J-beta primer mix characterized a second PCR of about 6 to 11 cycles. MiXCR, applied by TCRdb to the 5' RACE reads, yields one record per CDR3 protein. The sample holds 1.8 million or so distinct CDR3 sequences; 30% to 40% are singletons and the top ten take about 21%. The sample was blood. Receptor source: a human donor in good health.

This clonotype was counted only a few times. The V gene is TRBV27, the J gene TRBJ2-7; TRBD1 might be the D (6 bases). V gave up 9 bases and J gave up 2 bases, with 20 bases separating them. This CDR3 contains 15 residues. Germline CDR1 MNHEY, CDR2 SMNVEV (reference sequence). The DNA of the CDR3 is TGTGCCAGTAGTGCCGACAGGAACTACCCCTACGAGCAGTACTTC. Its protein is CASSADRNYPYEQYF.

This chain links TRBV4-2 with TRBJ2-4, with D maybe TRBD2 (5 bases). Germline-derived CDR1 and CDR2 are LGHNA and YNFKEQ. The CDR3 has 15 residues. V shed 0 bases and J shed 13 bases, with 19 bases lying between them. The CDR3 reads CASSQEGSQLGEQYF. As DNA, the CDR3 is TGTGCCAGCAGCCAAGAAGGTAGTCAGCTTGGGGAGCAGTACTTC.

The sample holds a few counts of this clonotype. V is TRBV7-9 and J is TRBJ2-6; a possible D gene is TRBD1 (6 bases). Germline V gives CDR1 SEHNR, CDR2 FQNEAQ (reference sequence). This CDR3 has 17 amino acids. Trimming left V 3 bases short and J 3 bases short, with 15 bases between. The DNA of the CDR3 is TGTGCCAGCAGCTTCCAGACAGGAAGGTTTGGGGCCAACGTCCTGACTTTC. Translating gives CASSFQTGRFGANVLTF. The whole variable domain, remainder taken from reference TRBV7-9 and TRBJ2-6, is DTGVSQNPRHKITKRGQNVTFRCDPISEHNRLYWYRQTLGQGPEFLTYFQNEAQLEKSRLLSDRFSAERPKGSFSTLEIQRTEQGDSAMYLCASSFQTGRFGANVLTFGAGSRLTVL.

This clonotype was recorded a few times. This chain joins TRBV7-9 and TRBJ1-1; D is uncertain. CDR1 and CDR2 (germline): SEHNR, FQNEAQ (reference sequence). CDR3 length equals 13 residues. Trimming pared 4 bases from V and 6 bases from J, leaving 12 bases between. CDR3 DNA sequence: TGTGCCAGCAGCTCTATGCCCAAGCCTGAAGCTTTCTTT. Its translation: CASSSMPKPEAFF. Full variable domain (missing parts from reference TRBV7-9 and TRBJ1-1): DTGVSQNPRHKITKRGQNVTFRCDPISEHNRLYWYRQTLGQGPEFLTYFQNEAQLEKSRLLSDRFSAERPKGSFSTLEIQRTEQGDSAMYLCASSSMPKPEAFFGQGTRLTVV.

The chain is built from TRBV5-1 and TRBJ2-3, with a weak D call TRBD2 (6 bases). There are 16 residues in the CDR3. Per germline, CDR1 SGHRS and CDR2 YFSETQ. V was pared by 0 bases and J by 0 bases, with 11 bases between. DNA for the CDR3: TGCGCCAGCAGCTTGGGGGCGGGGATGAGCACAGATACGCAGTATTTT. The encoded protein is CASSLGAGMSTDTQYF.

There are a few counts of this clonotype. This rearrangement joins TRBV29-1 to TRBJ2-5; no clear D. Germline V gene sequence: CDR1 SQVTM, CDR2 ANQGSEA. The CDR3 contains 10 residues. V was cut by 7 bases and J by 5 bases, with 8 bases left in between. The DNA for the CDR3 is TGCAGCGGAGCCTGGGAGACCCAGTACTTC. Translated, it gives CSGAWETQYF. The whole variable domain, remainder taken from reference TRBV29-1 and TRBJ2-5, is SAVISQKPSRDICQRGTSLTIQCQVDSQVTMMFWYRQQPGQSLTLIATANQGSEATYESGFVIDKFPISRPNLTFSTLTVSNMSPEDSSIYLCSGAWETQYFGPGTRLLVL.

This clonotype was found a few times. The chain recombines TRBV29-1 with TRBJ2-5; 8 bases align to TRBD1. The V and J ends lost 3 bases and 2 bases, in that order; junction bases with no gene match: 8. The CDR3 is made up of 15 amino acids. Per germline, CDR1 SQVTM and CDR2 ANQGSEA. The CDR3 bases are TGCAGCGTTGACGTCGGACAGGGACCTCAAGAGACCCAGTACTTC. Translating gives CSVDVGQGPQETQYF.

DNA for the CDR3: TGTGCCAGCAGAAACCCCTTCTGGAACTATGGCTACACCTTC. Translated, it gives CASRNPFWNYGYTF. The V gene is TRBV2, the J gene TRBJ1-2; D is uncertain. V lost 6 bases, J lost 2 bases, and 13 bases lay in between. CDR1 is SNHLY and CDR2 is FYNNEI in the germline V gene. The CDR3 covers 14 residues.

Concerning this clonotype: The junction departs from the called germline gene at one end, perhaps through a read error. The V call is TRBV7-9, the J call TRBJ2-5, with TRBD2 matching 10 bases. The germline CDR1 and CDR2 sequences are SEHNR and FQNEAQ (reference sequence). This CDR3 region has 17 residues. Written as DNA, the CDR3 is TGTGCCAGCAGCTCCGGCCAGACTAGCGGGTCACAAGGGACCCAGTACTTC. It encodes CASSSGQTSGSQGTQYF.

CDR3 coding DNA: TGTGCCACCGGGGGAGGGGAGGCCTCTGACTATGGCTACACCTTC. Its translation: CATGGGEASDYGYTF. V is TRBV7-3 and J is TRBJ1-2, with D maybe TRBD1 (5 bases). Trimming took off 10 bases at V and 3 bases at J, with 21 bases between the two ends. This CDR3 region has 15 residues. CDR1 is SGHTA and CDR2 is FQGTGA in the germline V gene.

The chain uses TRBV5-1 and TRBJ2-1; possibly TRBD1 for D (6 bases). The germline gives CDR1 SGHRS, CDR2 YFSETQ. This CDR3 contains 16 residues. V was trimmed by 2 bases and J by 4 bases, leaving 16 bases between them. CDR3 coding DNA: TGCGCCAGCAGCTTTTCGGGTGGGACAAATTACAATGAGCAGTTCTTC. It is translated as CASSFSGGTNYNEQFF.

This clonotype occurred a few times. V and J are TRBV7-2 and TRBJ1-5; 7 bases align to TRBD1. The V gene's germline CDR1 is SGHTA and CDR2 FQGNSA. CDR3 length: 14 residues. After removal of 6 bases from V and 5 bases from J, the junction contained 7 bases not matched to a gene. The DNA of the CDR3 is TGTGCCAGCAGTACCCGACAGGGCGATCAGCCCCAGCATTTT. As protein: CASSTRQGDQPQHF.

The chain has TRBV12-3 or TRBV12-4 and TRBJ1-5; 8 nucleotides line up with TRBD1. The CDR3 loop spans 16 amino acids. The V and J ends lost 4 bases and 7 bases, in that order; junction bases with no gene match: 12. CDR3 sequence reads: CASSYYLDRGGQPQHF. CDR3 nucleotides: TGTGCCAGCAGTTATTACCTCGACAGGGGAGGACAGCCCCAGCATTTT.

The chain uses TRBV12-5 and TRBJ2-3, with a possible D match to TRBD2 (6 bases). V lost 5 bases, J lost 4 bases, and 13 bases lay in between. The germline V gene has CDR1 LGHNT and CDR2 FRNRAP. This CDR3 is built from 14 residues. The CDR3 coding sequence is TGTGCTAGTGGTCCGCCCGGGGGAGCAGATACGCAGTATTTT. As protein: CASGPPGGADTQYF.

CDR3 in DNA: TGCGCCAGCAGCTTACCGGACAGGGAATTTTCTGGGGCCAACGTCCTGACTTTC. This encodes CASSLPDREFSGANVLTF. The rearrangement links TRBV5-1 to TRBJ2-6; 8 positions agree with TRBD1. CDR3 length equals 18 residues. Germline V gives CDR1 SGHRS, CDR2 YFSETQ. With V trimmed by 2 bases and J by 1 base, 8 bases remained unmatched. The full variable domain, in which reference TRBV5-1 and TRBJ2-6 provide the parts outside the CDR3, is KAGVTQTPRYLIKTRGQQVTLSCSPISGHRSVSWYQQTPGQGLQFLFEYFSETQRNKGNFPGRFSGRQFSNSRSEMNVSTLELGDSALYLCASSLPDREFSGANVLTFGAGSRLTVL.

This clonotype was seen a handful of times. At one end the junction does not follow the germline gene, possibly because of a read error. The genes are TRBV12-3 or TRBV12-4 and TRBJ2-4; D might be TRBD2 (5 bases). The CDR3 runs to 13 residues. CDR3 region: CASNLYEGNIQYF. The DNA of the CDR3 is TGTGCCAGCAATTTATACGAGGGAAACATTCAGTACTTC.

This clonotype was detected many times. This chain connects TRBV4-3 to TRBJ2-7; D uncertain. Germline values: CDR1 LGHNA, CDR2 YSLEER. The CDR3 totals 14 residues. V was shortened by 4 bases and J by 1 base, with 11 bases between the two germline ends. CDR3 sequence (DNA): TGCGCCAGCAGCCGGGATTACGGTTCCTACGAGCAGTACTTC. Amino acid sequence: CASSRDYGSYEQYF.

CDR3 loop: CASSFTSGGWDEQFF. The CDR3 nucleotides read TGTGCCAGCAGTTTTACTAGCGGGGGTTGGGATGAGCAGTTCTTC. The chain recombines TRBV7-3 with TRBJ2-1; TRBD2 matches at 11 bases. After removal of 6 bases from V and 8 bases from J, the junction contained 9 bases not matched to a gene. CDR1 SGHTA and CDR2 FQGTGA come from the germline V gene. The length of the CDR3 is 15 residues.

The sample holds a few counts of this clonotype. The chain recombines TRBV3-1 with TRBJ2-5, with 10 bases fitting TRBD2. The CDR3 loop spans 18 amino acids. Germline V gives CDR1 LGHDT, CDR2 YNNKEL (reference sequence). V was pared by 0 bases and J by 1 base, with 8 bases of the junction left unmatched. The CDR3 bases are TGTGCCAGCAGCCAAGAGAGCATAGCGGGGGGAACCCAAGAGACCCAGTACTTC. As protein: CASSQESIAGGTQETQYF.

J is TRBJ2-4 and V is TRBV27, with D perhaps matching TRBD2 (6 bases). The germline V gene encodes CDR1 MNHEY and CDR2 SMNVEV (reference sequence). The CDR3 has 14 amino acids. V lost 8 bases to trimming and J lost 6 bases, with 17 bases between them. The CDR3 nucleotides read TGTGCCAGCTCCCCAGCGGGCCACATAAACATTCAGTACTTC. Protein sequence: CASSPAGHINIQYF.

The chain links TRBV7-2 to TRBJ2-3; 9 bases map to TRBD1. Germline CDR1 is SGHTA and CDR2 is FQGNSA. The CDR3 is 18 residues long. Trimming at V came to 1 base and at J to 3 bases, leaving 11 bases not matched to a gene. DNA of the CDR3: TGTGCCAGCAGCTTAGGTGTTAGGGACAGGGTTTTGACAGATACGCAGTATTTT. Its translation: CASSLGVRDRVLTDTQYF.

In DNA, the CDR3 is TGTGCCAGCTCACCGCCCGACAGGGGCCATCAAGAGACCCAGTACTTC. Protein: CASSPPDRGHQETQYF. The chain recombines TRBV18 with TRBJ2-5, with TRBD1 matching over 8 bases. The CDR3 runs 16 residues. Trimming at V came to 3 bases and at J to 2 bases, leaving 8 bases not matched to a gene. Germline CDR1 KGHSH, CDR2 LQKENI. Drawing the rest from reference TRBV18 and TRBJ2-5, the complete variable domain is NAGVMQNPRHLVRRRGQEARLRCSPMKGHSHVYWYRQLPEEGLKFMVYLQKENIIDESGMPKERFSAEFPKEGPSILRIQQVVRGDSAAYFCASSPPDRGHQETQYFGPGTRLLVL.

A few counts support this clonotype. The rearrangement uses TRBV5-1 and TRBJ2-1, with 12 positions matching TRBD1. The V segment lost 6 bases and the J segment 7 bases; nucleotides outside the gene matches: 8. Germline loops: CDR1 SGHRS, CDR2 YFSETQ. This CDR3 is 15 amino acids long. The chain's CDR3 is CASTPGQGAYNEQFF. For the CDR3, the DNA is TGCGCCAGCACACCGGGACAGGGGGCGTATAATGAGCAGTTCTTC.

This clonotype appeared a single time. The chain has TRBV5-1 and TRBJ1-2; D gene uncertain. Germline CDR1 SGHRS, CDR2 YFSETQ. CDR3 length: 14 residues. Trimming took 4 bases from V and 2 from J, leaving 12 bases between them. CDR3 coding DNA: TGCGCCAGCAGCCCCCACATGACAAACTATGGCTACACCTTC. As protein: CASSPHMTNYGYTF.

To note about this clonotype: The germline gene is not matched at one end of the junction; a read error may be the cause. The V call is TRBV7-9, the J call TRBJ1-2, with a possible D match to TRBD1 (6 bases). CDR3 length: 14 amino acids. The germline V gene has CDR1 SEHNR and CDR2 FQNEAQ (reference sequence). Here the CDR3 DNA reads TGTGCCGGCAGCTCCCGACAGGAACCCTATGGCTACACCTTC. The encoded protein is CAGSSRQEPYGYTF.

This clonotype was detected only a few times. The V call is TRBV29-1, the J call TRBJ2-5; 10 bases align to TRBD2. CDR3 length: 17 residues. The ends lost 8 bases at V and 0 bases at J; junction bases unmatched: 15. Germline CDR1 and CDR2: SQVTM and ANQGSEA. CDR3 in DNA: TGCAGCTTCTACGGGGTAGCGGGGGGCAAGTACCAAGAGACCCAGTACTTC. Translated: CSFYGVAGGKYQETQYF.

This clonotype was seen a handful of times. The V call is TRBV7-2, the J call TRBJ2-3; no clear D. The CDR3 covers 14 residues. CDR1 SGHTA and CDR2 FQGNSA come from the germline V gene. V gave up 1 base and J gave up 6 bases, with 11 bases separating them. The CDR3 reads CASSLGIGFDTQYF. In DNA, the CDR3 is TGTGCCAGCAGCTTAGGAATCGGGTTCGATACGCAGTATTTT.

A few counts support this clonotype. The chain couples TRBV7-2 to TRBJ2-5, with D tentatively TRBD2 (5 bases). The CDR3 spans 17 residues. Trimming took 5 bases from V and 3 from J, leaving 22 bases between them. Germline V gene sequence: CDR1 SGHTA, CDR2 FQGNSA. Here the CDR3 DNA reads TGTGCCAGCAGCGGCTCTACCGGGCCTCCGCGGGAAGAGACCCAGTACTTC. The encoded protein is CASSGSTGPPREETQYF.

V gene TRBV2 combines with J gene TRBJ2-3; 7 positions match TRBD2. V shed 7 bases, J shed 0 bases, and the junction held 4 bases outside the gene matches. Germline assignment: CDR1 SNHLY and CDR2 FYNNEI. The CDR3 covers 14 residues. Written as DNA, the CDR3 is TGTGCCAGCAACGGGGGGACGAGCACAGATACGCAGTATTTT. This gives the protein CASNGGTSTDTQYF.